These T cell receptor beta chains were read from a single sample in a study of T cells after yellow fever vaccination. MiXCR, applied by TCRdb to the 5' RACE reads, yields one record per CDR3 protein. The repertoire has some 390,000 distinct CDR3 sequences, around 6.4% of them found once; the top ten carry over 12%. This material consisted of PBMCs, taken 5 days after the yellow fever booster vaccination. These receptors came from a man aged 30 to 39 who received the YFV17D yellow fever vaccine. Each CDR3 is given with its conserved first and last residue. The order of the fields is J gene, clone size, V gene, D gene, CDR3 DNA, CDR3 protein. D genes are given only for firm matches. Size is stated for part of the rows, as once, few or many counts, or as a class when the clone is expanded.

TRBJ2-7	few	TRBV7-2	TRBD2	TGTGCCAGCAGCGAACGGGGTTCTAGCGGCCCCCCTAGGGAGCAGTACTTC	CASSERGSSGPPREQYF
TRBJ1-1	few	TRBV30	TRBD1	TGTGCCCGTTCCACAGGGGGGAATACTGAAGCTTTCTTT	CARSTGGNTEAFF
TRBJ2-4	many	TRBV7-2	NA	TGTGCCAGCAGCTTAGCTTACGGGAGAGAGAACATTCAGTACTTC	CASSLAYGRENIQYF
TRBJ2-7	many	TRBV7-2	TRBD1	TGTGCCAGCAGCCCGCCGACAGGGTTCTCCTACGAGCAGTACTTC	CASSPPTGFSYEQYF
TRBJ2-1	many	TRBV29-1	NA	TGCAGCGGATCGGACAATGAGCAGTTCTTC	CSGSDNEQFF
TRBJ2-1	many	TRBV19	NA	TGTGCCAGTAGTATCTCTATTTTAAATGAGCAGTTCTTC	CASSISILNEQFF
TRBJ2-3	NA	TRBV14	NA	TGTGCCAGCAGCCCGTTGTGGGGGGCTGGCACAGATACGCAGTATTTT	CASSPLWGAGTDTQYF
TRBJ1-3	few	TRBV28	NA	TGTGCCACTTTGGGGGGAAACACCATATATTTT	CATLGGNTIYF
TRBJ2-7	few	TRBV6-5	TRBD2	TGTGCCAGCAGTTTGCGGGGGAATTCCTACGAGCAGTACTTC	CASSLRGNSYEQYF
TRBJ2-1	many	TRBV29-1	TRBD1	TGCAGCGCACAGGGACAGCGATACAATGAGCAGTTCTTC	CSAQGQRYNEQFF
TRBJ1-1	NA	TRBV6-5	NA	TGTGCCAGCAGTTACCTCGGAAGGGACACTGAAGCTTTCTTT	CASSYLGRDTEAFF
TRBJ1-5	many	TRBV12-3/TRBV12-4	NA	NA	CASSSSAQPQHF
TRBJ2-7	many	TRBV25-1	NA	TGTGCCAGCAGTGAAAACGAGCAGTACTTC	CASSENEQYF
TRBJ1-1	NA	TRBV5-1	NA	TGCGCCAGCAGCTTGGAGTCCGGGGGAGGTAACACTGAAGCTTTCTTT	CASSLESGGGNTEAFF
TRBJ1-2	many	TRBV20-1	NA	TGCAGTGCTAGGATATGGGGATCGAGGAATGGCTACACCTTC	CSARIWGSRNGYTF
TRBJ2-1	many	TRBV3-1	TRBD1	TGTGCCAGCAGCCCGGGACAGGGTTGGTACAATGAGCAGTTCTTC	CASSPGQGWYNEQFF
TRBJ2-1	few	TRBV10-3	TRBD1	TGTGCCATCAGTGAGTCGAGACAGGGTGGTAATGAGCAGTTCTTC	CAISESRQGGNEQFF
TRBJ1-3	NA	TRBV6-5	NA	TGTGCCAGCAGTTCACGTGGGGGGCTGGGAAACACCATATATTTT	CASSSRGGLGNTIYF
TRBJ2-3	NA	TRBV7-6	NA	TGTGCCAGCAGCTTCAGGGGGGCCTTAACAGATACGCAGTATTTT	CASSFRGALTDTQYF
TRBJ2-3	many	TRBV19	TRBD2	TGTGCCAGTAGACCCGTCGGGACTAGCAGTACGCAGTATTTT	CASRPVGTSSTQYF
TRBJ2-7	few	TRBV20-1	NA	TGCAGTGCCCGAGGACAGATTTCCCTCGAGCAGTACTTC	CSARGQISLEQYF
TRBJ1-1	NA	TRBV7-9	NA	TGTGCCAGCAGCTTAGTGGGAGTTGAAGCTTTCTTT	CASSLVGVEAFF
TRBJ2-1	NA	TRBV3-1	NA	TGTGCCACCTCCCAAGGAGAGACTAGGAACTCCTACAATGAGCAGTTCTTC	CATSQGETRNSYNEQFF
TRBJ2-3	few	TRBV5-1	NA	TGCGCCAGCAGCTTCAGGGGCTCTAGCACAGATACGCAGTATTTT	CASSFRGSSTDTQYF
TRBJ1-1	NA	TRBV5-6	TRBD1	TGTGCCAGCAGCTTTGGGACAGGGTTGATCTCTGAAGCTTTCTTT	CASSFGTGLISEAFF
TRBJ2-7	many	TRBV7-9	TRBD2	TGTGCCAGCAGCTTTAGCGGGGGTTACGAGCAGTACTTC	CASSFSGGYEQYF
TRBJ2-3	few	TRBV5-1	TRBD2	TGCGCCAGCAGCTTAGGGATTCGGGCGAGCGGGAGGAAGATCACAGATACGCAGTATTTT	CASSLGIRASGRKITDTQYF
TRBJ2-3	few	TRBV3-1	NA	TGTGCCAGCAGTCCCGGACAGGGAGGACTAGTGGGCACAGATACGCAGTATTTT	CASSPGQGGLVGTDTQYF
TRBJ1-2	few	TRBV29-1	NA	TGCAGCGTTGGTCTGCAGGGTAGAGGCTATGGCTACACCTTC	CSVGLQGRGYGYTF
TRBJ1-4	few	TRBV20-1	NA	TGCAGTGCTAGAAGGGAAAAACTGTTTTTT	CSARREKLFF
TRBJ1-6	NA	TRBV6-5	NA	TGTGCCAGCAGTTACGGGCAGGGTGGAATTGCACCCCTCCACTTT	CASSYGQGGIAPLHF
TRBJ2-3	few	TRBV28	NA	TGTGCCAGCAGTCGGGACAACACAGATACGCAGTATTTT	CASSRDNTDTQYF
TRBJ2-7	few	TRBV7-2	NA	TGTGCCAGCAGCTTAGAGAATTTCTACGAGCAGTACTTC	CASSLENFYEQYF
TRBJ2-1	few	TRBV30	NA	TGTGCCTGGAGTGTAGTCCAGGGGATGAATGAGCAGTTCTTC	CAWSVVQGMNEQFF
TRBJ2-7	few	TRBV5-1	TRBD2	TGCGCCAGCTCCCGGGAGGGCCAGGTCTACGAGCAGTACTTC	CASSREGQVYEQYF
TRBJ2-1	few	TRBV15	NA	TGTGCCACCAGCAGAGATGAGGAGGCCTACAATGAGCAGTTCTTC	CATSRDEEAYNEQFF
TRBJ2-7	many	TRBV19	NA	TGTGCCAGTAGTACGGCAGGGGAACATTACGAGCAGTACTTC	CASSTAGEHYEQYF
TRBJ2-2	few	TRBV28	TRBD1	TGTGCCAGCAGCATGGGACAGGGGGGGACCGGGGAGCTGTTTTTT	CASSMGQGGTGELFF
TRBJ2-3	NA	TRBV20-1	TRBD1	TGCAGTGCTGACAGGGAGAGCGGCACAGATACGCAGTATTTT	CSADRESGTDTQYF
TRBJ2-2	many	TRBV15	NA	TGTGCCACCAGCGACAGTCACACCGGGGAGCTGTTTTTT	CATSDSHTGELFF
TRBJ2-3	many	TRBV11-2	NA	TGTGCCAGCAGCTTGGGAGTGAGAGGAGATACGCAGTATTTT	CASSLGVRGDTQYF
TRBJ1-5	NA	TRBV23-1	TRBD1	TGCGCCAGCACCATTAGGGACAGACATAGCAATCAGCCCCAGCATTTT	CASTIRDRHSNQPQHF
TRBJ2-2	few	TRBV9	NA	TGTGCCAGCAGCGTAGTACAAAGCGGGGAGCTGTTTTTT	CASSVVQSGELFF
TRBJ1-2	few	TRBV15	NA	TGTGCCACCAGCAGAGATGGGCTTCGGCGGGGCTACACCTTC	CATSRDGLRRGYTF
TRBJ2-3	many	TRBV18	NA	TGTGCCAGCTCACCAATGGGGAGAGATACGCAGTATTTT	CASSPMGRDTQYF
TRBJ2-3	few	TRBV29-1	NA	TGCAGCGTTGCCCCTACACGGGGCACAGATACGCAGTATTTT	CSVAPTRGTDTQYF
TRBJ2-1	many	TRBV2	NA	TGTGCCAGCACGCTAGCGAATGAGCAGTTCTTC	CASTLANEQFF
TRBJ2-2	NA	TRBV20-1	TRBD2	TGCTGTGCAAGACTAGCGGGGTCCTCGAGGACCGGGGAGCTGTTTTTT	CCARLAGSSRTGELFF
TRBJ2-7	many	TRBV11-2	NA	TGTGCCAGCAGCTTAACGCAGGGTTACGAGCAGTACTTC	CASSLTQGYEQYF
TRBJ2-7	NA	TRBV7-8	NA	TGTGCCAGCAGCCGCGGGACAGCCTCCTACGAGCAGTACTTC	CASSRGTASYEQYF
TRBJ2-7	many	TRBV9	NA	TGTGCCAGCAGCGTAGATCAGGGCCACTACGAGCAGTACTTC	CASSVDQGHYEQYF
TRBJ2-4	NA	TRBV5-6	NA	TGTGCCAGCAGCTTTTACGTGACGGGGGACATTCAGTACTTC	CASSFYVTGDIQYF
TRBJ2-7	NA	TRBV7-3	NA	TGTGCCGGAAATTGGGGATCCTACGAGCAGTACTTC	CAGNWGSYEQYF
TRBJ1-5	many	TRBV12-3/TRBV12-4	NA	TGTGCCAGCAGGTCGCAGGGCGGCAATCAGCCCCAGCATTTT	CASRSQGGNQPQHF
TRBJ2-2	NA	TRBV10-3	TRBD2	TGTGCCATCAGCTCCGGGACTAGCGGTAACACCGGGGAGCTGTTTTTT	CAISSGTSGNTGELFF
TRBJ2-3	NA	TRBV10-3	TRBD2	TGTGCCATCAGCGGGGGGACTAGCGGAACAGATACGCAGTATTTT	CAISGGTSGTDTQYF
TRBJ2-7	many	TRBV6-2/TRBV6-3	TRBD2	TGTGCCAGCACTGACCTGGGTCTAGCGGGAATTTCCGAGCAGTACTTC	CASTDLGLAGISEQYF